The 9 T cell receptor beta chains presented below share a single source sample, sequenced in a study of read filtering for tumor transcriptome and immune sequencing. This library used around 0.4 ug RNA and molecular barcoded adaptors spanning alpha/delta and beta/gamma chains. One entry per CDR3 protein, called by TCRdb with MiXCR from the reads. The table records tens of thousands of distinct CDR3 sequences, roughly 18% of them present only once. The sample consisted of a population of CD138-negative cells sorted from bone marrow. The receptors derive from a donor aged 40 or older with multiple myeloma.

This clonotype came up many times. The chain recombines TRBV29-1 with TRBJ2-1, with a tentative D call TRBD2 (6 bases). V lost 7 bases to trimming and J lost 6 bases, with 16 bases between them. The CDR3 runs to 13 residues. The germline gives CDR1 SQVTM, CDR2 ANQGSEA. CDR3 DNA: TGCAGCGCCGGGACTCAGTGGGGCAATGAGCAGTTCTTC. Translated: CSAGTQWGNEQFF.

The V and J genes are TRBV20-1 and TRBJ2-7, with TRBD1 matching over 7 bases. Germline CDR1 is DFQATT and CDR2 is SNEGSKA (reference sequence). Trimming cost V 6 bases and J 3 bases; bases outside gene matches: 5. This CDR3 spans 12 amino acids. CDR3 DNA: TGCAGTGCACAGGGGTTCGACTACGAGCAGTACTTC. Translation gives CSAQGFDYEQYF.

The table lists this clonotype with many counts. The chain couples TRBV7-9 to TRBJ2-7; D is undetermined. V was shortened by 1 base and J by 3 bases, with 10 bases between the two germline ends. The CDR3 extends over 14 amino acids. Germline V gene sequence: CDR1 SEHNR, CDR2 FQNEAQ (reference sequence). The CDR3 nucleotides read TGTGCCAGCAGCTTAGGTCAGACATACTACGAGCAGTACTTC. This sequence encodes CASSLGQTYYEQYF.

A word on this clonotype: This sequence may be a read error, since a much larger clone differs from it by one base. The chain combines TRBV30 with TRBJ1-3; unclear D gene. The CDR3 totals 13 residues. Germline values: CDR1 GTSNPN, CDR2 SVGIG (reference sequence). The DNA for the CDR3 is TGTGCCTGGAGTGGCGTAGGTGGAGACACCATATATTTT. Translation: CAWSGVGGDTIYF.

At least ten counts were recorded for this clonotype. V gene TRBV5-1 combines with J gene TRBJ2-1; 8 bases are a match to TRBD1. V dropped 4 bases and J dropped 9; count of bases not matched to a gene: 9. The CDR3 sequence is 14 residues long. From germline, CDR1 is SGHRS and CDR2 YFSETQ. The CDR3 sequence is CASSLAQGGGEQFF. DNA for the CDR3: TGCGCCAGCAGCCTCGCACAGGGGGGAGGTGAGCAGTTCTTC.

This clonotype was seen many times. V and J are TRBV18 and TRBJ2-7; 9 bases are a match to TRBD1. The CDR3 has 15 residues. The germline V gene encodes CDR1 KGHSH and CDR2 LQKENI. Trimming at V came to 3 bases and at J to 6 bases, leaving 9 bases not matched to a gene. The CDR3 is CASSPIPGQGSEQYF. CDR3 in DNA: TGTGCCAGCTCACCGATCCCGGGACAGGGAAGCGAGCAGTACTTC.

The sample holds many counts of this clonotype. V gene TRBV12-3 or TRBV12-4 combines with J gene TRBJ2-5; a possible D gene is TRBD2 (6 bases). The CDR3 has 15 amino acids. Trimming stripped 4 bases from V and 5 bases from J, with 17 bases between. The CDR3 region has the DNA TGTGCCAGCAGTTGGAGTAGCGGCCGATCCGAGACCCAGTACTTC. It codes for CASSWSSGRSETQYF.

This clonotype is medium-sized within its sample. The chain recombines TRBV7-8 with TRBJ2-1, with D perhaps being TRBD1 or TRBD2 (5 bases each). The V gene's germline CDR1 is SGHVS and CDR2 FQNEAQ. V dropped 1 base and J dropped 0 bases, with 13 bases sitting between them. The CDR3 loop spans 17 amino acids. The CDR3 region has the DNA TGTGCCAGCAGCTTAGTAGGGGAGCCCAGCTCCTACAATGAGCAGTTCTTC. Its translation is CASSLVGEPSSYNEQFF.

This clonotype was counted between two and nine times. This sequence joins TRBV20-1 and TRBJ1-1; D not certain. Germline lookup yields CDR1 DFQATT and CDR2 SNEGSKA (reference sequence). V shed 3 bases and J shed 1 base, with 21 bases lying between them. The CDR3 spans 17 residues. CDR3 coding DNA: TGCAGTGCTAGTCAGTCTAGTTGGGGAGGTGGGAACACTGAAGCTTTCTTT. Its translation: CSASQSSWGGGNTEAFF.